The rows below give T cell receptor beta chains drawn from one sample of a study of T cell repertoires in cytomegalovirus infection. TCRdb reprocessed the reads with MiXCR, giving one entry per CDR3 protein. This repertoire shows more than 200,000 distinct CDR3 sequences, roughly 9.1% found once; its top ten account for about 15%. The sequenced sample was PBMCs. Receptors were obtained from a human donor in good health (CMV status not recorded). Some clones in this sample may be carry-over from other donors' samples. CDR3s include the opening cysteine and the closing phenylalanine or tryptophan. D genes are given only for firm matches. Rows give clone size only sometimes, using once, few, many, or a class for an expanded clone.

j_call: TRBJ2-7
d_call: .
clone_size: few
v_call: TRBV28
cdr3_length: 15
cdr3_nt: TGTGCCAGCAGTTTAGGTGACAGAAGCTCCTACGAGCAGTACTTC
cdr3_aa: CASSLGDRSSYEQYF

j_call: TRBJ1-5
d_call: .
clone_size: few
v_call: TRBV12-3/TRBV12-4
cdr3_length: 15
cdr3_nt: TGTGCCAGCAGTTACGACAGGAGAAGCAATCAGCCCCAGCATTTT
cdr3_aa: CASSYDRRSNQPQHF

j_call: TRBJ1-3
d_call: .
clone_size: many
v_call: TRBV7-4
cdr3_length: 15
cdr3_nt: TGTGCCAGCAGCTTAGAGGTCTCCTCTGGAAACACCATATATTTT
cdr3_aa: CASSLEVSSGNTIYF

j_call: TRBJ1-1
d_call: .
clone_size: many
v_call: TRBV7-2
cdr3_length: 14
cdr3_nt: TGTGCCAGCAGCCCCCATGGCCAGGACACTGAAGCTTTCTTT
cdr3_aa: CASSPHGQDTEAFF

j_call: TRBJ2-5
d_call: .
clone_size: many
v_call: TRBV7-2
cdr3_length: 15
cdr3_nt: TGTGCCAGCAGCTTAGATTTCGGCAGACAAGAGACCCAGTACTTC
cdr3_aa: CASSLDFGRQETQYF

j_call: TRBJ1-2
d_call: .
clone_size: many
v_call: TRBV28
cdr3_length: 14
cdr3_nt: TGTGCCAGCAGTTTAGAGGACAGCATCTATGGCTACACCTTC
cdr3_aa: CASSLEDSIYGYTF

j_call: TRBJ2-2
d_call: .
clone_size: many
v_call: TRBV7-8
cdr3_length: 17
cdr3_nt: TGTGCCAGCAGCTTAACCATAGGGGGAGTCAACACCGGGGAGCTGTTTTTT
cdr3_aa: CASSLTIGGVNTGELFF

j_call: TRBJ1-6
d_call: .
clone_size: .
v_call: TRBV12-3/TRBV12-4
cdr3_length: 14
cdr3_nt: TGTGCCAGCAGTTTAACCGGCGGCTTGTCACCCCTCCACTTT
cdr3_aa: CASSLTGGLSPLHF

j_call: TRBJ2-3
d_call: .
clone_size: many
v_call: TRBV7-8
cdr3_length: 20
cdr3_nt: TGTGCCAGCAGCTTAAGAATTGGCGGGGCCCTTTCTAAAGGCACAGATACGCAGTATTTT
cdr3_aa: CASSLRIGGALSKGTDTQYF

j_call: TRBJ1-1
d_call: TRBD1
clone_size: .
v_call: TRBV7-8
cdr3_length: 14
cdr3_nt: TGTGCCAGCAGCCCACCGGGACAGGGGCGTGAAGCTTTCTTT
cdr3_aa: CASSPPGQGREAFF

j_call: TRBJ1-1
d_call: TRBD1
clone_size: many
v_call: TRBV5-5
cdr3_length: 15
cdr3_nt: TGTGCCAGCAGCACCCGAGACAGGGGGCGGGGGACAGCTTTCTTT
cdr3_aa: CASSTRDRGRGTAFF

j_call: TRBJ2-6
d_call: .
clone_size: many
v_call: TRBV7-3
cdr3_length: 17
cdr3_nt: TGTGCCAGCAGCTCGCCCGGCGGTGGCTCCGGGGCCAACGTCCTGACTTTC
cdr3_aa: CASSSPGGGSGANVLTF

j_call: TRBJ2-1
d_call: .
clone_size: many
v_call: TRBV6-5
cdr3_length: 15
cdr3_nt: TGTGCCAGCAGTTACGTCGGGGGGCAATACAATGAGCAGTTCTTC
cdr3_aa: CASSYVGGQYNEQFF

j_call: TRBJ2-2
d_call: .
clone_size: many
v_call: TRBV7-2
cdr3_length: 16
cdr3_nt: TGTGCCAGCAGCTTACGACGACAGCCGAGCACCGGGGAGCTGTTTTTT
cdr3_aa: CASSLRRQPSTGELFF

j_call: TRBJ1-2
d_call: .
clone_size: many
v_call: TRBV7-2
cdr3_length: 15
cdr3_nt: TGTGCCAGCAGCTTAGAAGGCGGATACAACTATGGCTACACCTTC
cdr3_aa: CASSLEGGYNYGYTF

j_call: TRBJ1-1
d_call: .
clone_size: many
v_call: TRBV20-1
cdr3_length: 12
cdr3_nt: TGCAGTGCTAGAGGAGTCAGCGCTCAAGCTTTCTTT
cdr3_aa: CSARGVSAQAFF

j_call: TRBJ2-2
d_call: .
clone_size: many
v_call: TRBV7-2
cdr3_length: 15
cdr3_nt: TGTGCCAGCAGGGAAATCGAACTTCCAACCGGGGAGCTGTTTTTT
cdr3_aa: CASREIELPTGELFF

j_call: TRBJ1-5
d_call: .
clone_size: many
v_call: TRBV6-1
cdr3_length: 16
cdr3_nt: TGTGCCAGCGCCGGGGGTAAGGGCTTCCCCAATCAGCCCCAGCATTTT
cdr3_aa: CASAGGKGFPNQPQHF

j_call: TRBJ1-1
d_call: .
clone_size: many
v_call: TRBV28
cdr3_length: 13
cdr3_nt: TGTGCCAGCAGTTTAATTACATCCGCTGAAGCTTTCTTT
cdr3_aa: CASSLITSAEAFF

j_call: TRBJ1-6
d_call: .
clone_size: .
v_call: TRBV6-2/TRBV6-3
cdr3_length: 14
cdr3_nt: TGTGCCAGCAGCCTGGGCAGGGCTAATTCACCCCTCCACTTT
cdr3_aa: CASSLGRANSPLHF

j_call: TRBJ1-1
d_call: .
clone_size: many
v_call: TRBV27
cdr3_length: 14
cdr3_nt: TGTGCCAGCAGTTTTGGAGAACTCAACACTGAAGCTTTCTTT
cdr3_aa: CASSFGELNTEAFF

j_call: TRBJ2-1
d_call: .
clone_size: .
v_call: TRBV20-1
cdr3_length: 13
cdr3_nt: TGCAGTGCTAGAGATGAGATAGCTAATGAGCAGTTCTTC
cdr3_aa: CSARDEIANEQFF

j_call: TRBJ1-1
d_call: TRBD1
clone_size: .
v_call: TRBV10-3
cdr3_length: 13
cdr3_nt: TGTGCCGCAAACAGGGGGCTGAACACTGAAGCTTTCTTT
cdr3_aa: CAANRGLNTEAFF

j_call: TRBJ1-3
d_call: .
clone_size: many
v_call: TRBV7-8
cdr3_length: 16
cdr3_nt: TGTGCCAGCAGCTTAGTACCCGGGGTGCCTGGAAACACCATATATTTT
cdr3_aa: CASSLVPGVPGNTIYF

j_call: TRBJ2-1
d_call: TRBD1
clone_size: many
v_call: TRBV7-6
cdr3_length: 17
cdr3_nt: TGTGCCAGCATAGGACAGGGGACAAACGACGTATACAATGAGCAGTTCTTC
cdr3_aa: CASIGQGTNDVYNEQFF

j_call: TRBJ2-4
d_call: .
clone_size: many
v_call: TRBV7-2
cdr3_length: 15
cdr3_nt: TGTGCCAGCAGCCTAGACTCAAGATTTAAAAACATTCAGTACTTC
cdr3_aa: CASSLDSRFKNIQYF

j_call: TRBJ1-6
d_call: TRBD1
clone_size: many
v_call: TRBV25-1
cdr3_length: 14
cdr3_nt: TGTGCCAGCAGACTTGGGACAGGGGTTTCACCCCTCCACTTT
cdr3_aa: CASRLGTGVSPLHF

j_call: TRBJ2-3
d_call: TRBD2
clone_size: many
v_call: TRBV7-2
cdr3_length: 14
cdr3_nt: TGTGCCAGCAGCTATTCCCGGGGGGCAGATACGCAGTATTTT
cdr3_aa: CASSYSRGADTQYF

j_call: TRBJ1-5
d_call: .
clone_size: many
v_call: TRBV7-2
cdr3_length: 20
cdr3_nt: TGTGCCAGCAGCTCCGGGATGGGCCTCGGACATCAAATTAGCAATCAGCCCCAGCATTTT
cdr3_aa: CASSSGMGLGHQISNQPQHF

j_call: TRBJ2-7
d_call: .
clone_size: many
v_call: TRBV11-3
cdr3_length: 14
cdr3_nt: TGTGCCAGCAGCTTAGGCCGGACACAAAACGAGCAGTACTTC
cdr3_aa: CASSLGRTQNEQYF

j_call: TRBJ1-1
d_call: .
clone_size: many
v_call: TRBV11-2
cdr3_length: 14
cdr3_nt: TGTGCCAGCAGCCAACCCCTTGTTTTTACTGAAGCTTTCTTT
cdr3_aa: CASSQPLVFTEAFF

j_call: TRBJ2-2
d_call: .
clone_size: many
v_call: TRBV19
cdr3_length: 12
cdr3_nt: TGTGCCAGTAGTATAACCCCTGGGGAGCTGTTTTTT
cdr3_aa: CASSITPGELFF

j_call: TRBJ1-1
d_call: .
clone_size: few
v_call: TRBV27
cdr3_length: 14
cdr3_nt: TGTGCCAGCAGTTTAGGCAGGGGAGACACTGAAGCTTTCTTT
cdr3_aa: CASSLGRGDTEAFF